The rows below give T cell receptor beta chains drawn from one sample of a study of cytomegalovirus exposure and HLA in healthy donors. Only in-frame clones appear in the TCRdb table, and some are missing; sequencing was by immunoSEQ multiplex PCR. The sample lists approximately 270,000 clones; less than 90% were seen once. The sequencing input was PBMCs. Receptors originate from a man between 18 and 35 years old in good health and CMV-seropositive. CDR3s include the opening cysteine and the closing phenylalanine or tryptophan.

v_gene: TRBV6-5
j_gene: TRBJ2-7
CDR3aa: CASSSRLAGGKEQYF

v_gene: TRBV28
j_gene: TRBJ1-4
CDR3aa: CASSLRGAEKLFF

v_gene: TRBV6-5
j_gene: TRBJ1-1
CDR3aa: CASSYGTEAFF

v_gene: TRBV28
j_gene: TRBJ2-7
CDR3aa: CASSLVSSYEQYF

v_gene: TRBV6-1
j_gene: TRBJ2-5
CDR3aa: CASSDGGRETQYF

v_gene: TRBV7-3
j_gene: TRBJ2-2
CDR3aa: CASSLESTRGTGELFF

v_gene: TRBV2
j_gene: TRBJ1-5
CDR3aa: CASSERTKGQPQHF

v_gene: TRBV4-1
j_gene: TRBJ2-1
CDR3aa: CASRAASGSDEQFF

v_gene: TRBV7-8
j_gene: TRBJ1-5
CDR3aa: CASSLPRGRGNQPQHF

v_gene: TRBV6-5
j_gene: TRBJ1-3
CDR3aa: CASKGAYSGNTIYF

v_gene: TRBV14
j_gene: TRBJ2-1
CDR3aa: CASSPGVYNEQFF

v_gene: TRBV5-6
j_gene: TRBJ2-5
CDR3aa: CASSFRTLGETQYF

v_gene: TRBV2
j_gene: TRBJ1-5
CDR3aa: CASSRVNQPQHF

v_gene: TRBV18
j_gene: TRBJ1-4
CDR3aa: CASSPGTVASTTNEKLFF

v_gene: TRBV27
j_gene: TRBJ2-1
CDR3aa: CASSLLGTSYNEQFF

v_gene: TRBV30
j_gene: TRBJ2-1
CDR3aa: CAWRVDYNEQFF

v_gene: TRBV10-3
j_gene: TRBJ1-1
CDR3aa: CAISEGTGYTEAFF

v_gene: TRBV30
j_gene: TRBJ2-7
CDR3aa: CAWSVGGSYEQYF

v_gene: TRBV11-2
j_gene: TRBJ2-7
CDR3aa: CASSLATPLYDSYEQYF

v_gene: TRBV30
j_gene: TRBJ2-7
CDR3aa: CAWSRTGVGSEQYF

v_gene: TRBV2
j_gene: TRBJ1-5
CDR3aa: CASNPRGNQPQHF

v_gene: TRBV7-2
j_gene: TRBJ2-1
CDR3aa: CASSLTSLSYNEQFF

v_gene: TRBV11-3
j_gene: TRBJ2-7
CDR3aa: CASSLALSYEQYF

v_gene: TRBV16
j_gene: TRBJ2-1
CDR3aa: CASSQREGLNEQFF

v_gene: TRBV5-1
j_gene: TRBJ2-3
CDR3aa: CASSFRESADTQYF

v_gene: TRBV15
j_gene: TRBJ2-1
CDR3aa: CATRSGLGLGEQFF

v_gene: TRBV30
j_gene: TRBJ1-1
CDR3aa: CAWSEVAGFGAFF

v_gene: TRBV27
j_gene: TRBJ1-4
CDR3aa: CATRGGTGRSWEKLFF

v_gene: TRBV18
j_gene: TRBJ1-5
CDR3aa: CASSADGNQPQHF

v_gene: TRBV7-2
j_gene: TRBJ2-7
CDR3aa: CASSFSGRSYEQYF

v_gene: TRBV28
j_gene: TRBJ1-5
CDR3aa: CASSLFHSNQPQHF

v_gene: TRBV29-1
j_gene: TRBJ1-2
CDR3aa: CSVSGRDGYTF

v_gene: TRBV2
j_gene: TRBJ2-5
CDR3aa: CAGSGRQETQYF

v_gene: TRBV27
j_gene: TRBJ2-7
CDR3aa: CASSLGASGSYEQYF

v_gene: TRBV2
j_gene: TRBJ2-7
CDR3aa: CASSDLITSREQYF

v_gene: TRBV28
j_gene: TRBJ2-5
CDR3aa: CASSLAVFGETQYF

v_gene: TRBV29-1
j_gene: TRBJ2-5
CDR3aa: CSTDRGGQETQYF

v_gene: TRBV7-2
j_gene: TRBJ2-5
CDR3aa: CASSRLLAGVETQYF

v_gene: TRBV5-1
j_gene: TRBJ2-2
CDR3aa: CASRGLSTGELFF

v_gene: TRBV30
j_gene: TRBJ1-3
CDR3aa: CASTRSLSGNTIYF

v_gene: TRBV10-1
j_gene: TRBJ1-5
CDR3aa: CASSRDRGNQPQHF

v_gene: TRBV30
j_gene: TRBJ2-5
CDR3aa: CAWSFRGLQETQYF

v_gene: TRBV18
j_gene: TRBJ2-1
CDR3aa: CASSLGTSYNEQFF

v_gene: TRBV29-1
j_gene: TRBJ2-5
CDR3aa: CSGLQGLETQYF

v_gene: TRBV6-1
j_gene: TRBJ2-3
CDR3aa: CASSESTDTQYF

v_gene: TRBV29-1
j_gene: TRBJ2-1
CDR3aa: CITGRLTGTSSNEQFF

v_gene: TRBV5-6
j_gene: TRBJ2-7
CDR3aa: CASSLDGRGIYEQYF

v_gene: TRBV20-1
j_gene: TRBJ2-7
CDR3aa: CSAGDSYEQYF

v_gene: TRBV29-1
j_gene: TRBJ2-1
CDR3aa: CSVLAGGPYNEQFF

v_gene: TRBV28
j_gene: TRBJ1-2
CDR3aa: CASSIQGPRGGYTF

v_gene: TRBV7-3
j_gene: TRBJ2-1
CDR3aa: CASSLSSGRADEQFF

v_gene: TRBV28
j_gene: TRBJ1-1
CDR3aa: CASMGVTEAFF

v_gene: TRBV6-1
j_gene: TRBJ2-1
CDR3aa: CASSDVAEQFF

v_gene: TRBV25-1
j_gene: TRBJ1-2
CDR3aa: CASQLGGGTGGYTF

v_gene: TRBV7-9
j_gene: TRBJ2-7
CDR3aa: CASASPGFEQYF